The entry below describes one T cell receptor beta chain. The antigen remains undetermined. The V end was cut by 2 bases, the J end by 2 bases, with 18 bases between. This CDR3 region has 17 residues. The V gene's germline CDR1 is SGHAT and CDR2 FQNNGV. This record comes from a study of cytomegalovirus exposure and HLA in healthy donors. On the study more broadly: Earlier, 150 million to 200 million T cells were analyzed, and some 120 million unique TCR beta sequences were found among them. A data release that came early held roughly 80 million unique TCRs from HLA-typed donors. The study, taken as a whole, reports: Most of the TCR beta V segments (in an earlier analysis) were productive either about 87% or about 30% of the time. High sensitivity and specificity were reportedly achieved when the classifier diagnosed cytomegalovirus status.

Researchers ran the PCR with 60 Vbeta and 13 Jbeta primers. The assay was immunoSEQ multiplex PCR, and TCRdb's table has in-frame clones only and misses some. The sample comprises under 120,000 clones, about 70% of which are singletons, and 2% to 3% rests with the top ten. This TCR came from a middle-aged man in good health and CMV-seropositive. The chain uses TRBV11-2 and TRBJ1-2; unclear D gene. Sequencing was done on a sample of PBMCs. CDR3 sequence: CASSLKGGSAPNYGYTF. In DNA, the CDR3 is TGTGCCAGCAGCTTAAAGGGCGGGTCTGCCCCCAACTATGGCTACACCTTC.